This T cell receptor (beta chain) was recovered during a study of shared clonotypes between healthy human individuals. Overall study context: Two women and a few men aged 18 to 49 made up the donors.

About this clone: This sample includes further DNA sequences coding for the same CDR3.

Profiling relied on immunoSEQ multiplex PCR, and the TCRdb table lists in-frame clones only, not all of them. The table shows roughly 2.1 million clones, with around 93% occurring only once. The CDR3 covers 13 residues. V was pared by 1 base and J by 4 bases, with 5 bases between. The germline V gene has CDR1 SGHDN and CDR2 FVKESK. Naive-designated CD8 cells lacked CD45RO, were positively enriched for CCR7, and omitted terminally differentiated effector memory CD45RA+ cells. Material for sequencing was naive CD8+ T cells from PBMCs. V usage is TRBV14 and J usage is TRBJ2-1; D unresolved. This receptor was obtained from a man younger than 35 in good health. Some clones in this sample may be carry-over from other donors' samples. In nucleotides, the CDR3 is TGTGCCAGCAGCCAAGCTAGGTACAATGAGCAGTTCTTC. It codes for CASSQARYNEQFF.